The present entry profiles one TCR beta chain with its context. Its specific antigen is unknown. No much larger clonotype is one base removed from it; base qualities were not supplied. Each collaborating institution followed its own protocols to collect whole blood in K2EDTA tubes. For TCRbeta analysis, collaborators shipped samples as frozen whole blood, isolated PBMCs, or DNA extracted from either of those sample types. The junction shows trimming of 3 bases on V and 15 bases on J, plus 12 bases between the germline ends. Inclusive of the bounding cysteine and phenylalanine, the CDR3 is 11 residues long. Only CDR3 DNA remains: 33 bases, in frame from the first base. TCRbeta CDR3 regions were amplified from genomic DNA by means of the immunoSEQ Assay, a bias-controlled multiplex PCR. From the authors' description of their analysis: The number of nucleated cells in each sample was estimated from the amplification of reference gene primers within the assay. Sequence reads were collapsed and filtered to measure the absolute abundance of every unique TCRbeta CDR3 rearrangement. For each sample, productive Simpson clonality was calculated by taking the square root of Simpson's diversity index across productive rearrangements. Drawn from immuneACCESS, this table holds only the in-frame rearrangements with V and J called that TCRdb kept. Clones are partly lost; checked studies trace under half to an unresolved V gene and leave the rest unexplained. For V, J and clone size, that table is used; D and trimming come from the DNA. The sample yields 200,000 or so clones; roughly 80% were counted once. The ten largest clones take up 17% of the sample.

This specimen comes from a study of blood T cell repertoires in COVID-19 (TCRdb year 2020). Regarding the research as a whole: Samples covering the acute and convalescent phases of COVID-19 were provided by collaborators in the United States, Italy and Spain. The prospective study material was composed of cDNA or gDNA derived from T cells, B-cell-depleted T cells, or PBMCs. The dataset comprised deeply sampled blood TCRbeta repertoires from subjects exposed to, actively infected with, or recovered from COVID-19. The repertoires were made available in a free public database intended to serve as a resource for research on the immune response to SARS-CoV-2. Samples were obtained from the ongoing ImmuneRACE study (first 160 participants) and from about 1,300 subjects provided by 6 global collaborators. A de-identified subject ID, COVID-19 status, age in years and sex were almost always included in the sample metadata. Where HLA class I and class II types were available, the types were taken from metadata supplied by the sample provider, not from assay-based typing. Overall results and qualifications from the work: How much clinical and demographic metadata was included differed by source and by participant, and the metadata was provided uncurated.

The receptor comes from a man aged 55-75 years with active or convalescent COVID-19. The V and J genes are TRBV12-3 or TRBV12-4 and TRBJ1-3, with the D segment identity uncertain. Sequencing was performed on peripheral blood. The bases read TGTGCCAGCAGTTTGTTGGAGGGTAGATATTTT. Translated, it gives CASSLLEGRYF.